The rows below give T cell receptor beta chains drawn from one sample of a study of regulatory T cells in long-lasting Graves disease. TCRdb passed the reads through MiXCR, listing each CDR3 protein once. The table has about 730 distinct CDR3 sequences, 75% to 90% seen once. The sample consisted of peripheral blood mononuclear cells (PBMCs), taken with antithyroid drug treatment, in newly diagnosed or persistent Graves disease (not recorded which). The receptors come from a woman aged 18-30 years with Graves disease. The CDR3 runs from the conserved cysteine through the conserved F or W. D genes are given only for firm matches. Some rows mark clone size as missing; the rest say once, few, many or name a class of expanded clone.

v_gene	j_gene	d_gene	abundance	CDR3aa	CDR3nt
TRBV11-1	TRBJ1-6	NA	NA	CASSANSPLHF	TGTGCCAGCAGCGCAAATTCACCCCTCCACTTT
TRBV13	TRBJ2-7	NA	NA	CASSFRGTYEQYF	TGTGCCAGCAGCTTCCGGGGCACCTACGAGCAGTACTTC
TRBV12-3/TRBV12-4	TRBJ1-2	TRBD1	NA	CASSFRQGVDGYTF	TGTGCCAGCAGTTTCAGGCAGGGGGTGGATGGCTACACCTTC
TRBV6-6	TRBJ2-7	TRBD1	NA	CASSYQPGDRAHEQYF	TGTGCCAGCAGTTATCAACCCGGGGACAGGGCCCACGAGCAGTACTTC
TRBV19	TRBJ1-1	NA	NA	CASSLAGSNTEAFF	TGTGCCAGTAGTCTGGCAGGGTCGAACACTGAAGCTTTCTTT
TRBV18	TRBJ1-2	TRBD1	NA	CASSPPLSGQLIIYGYTF	TGTGCCAGCTCACCACCGTTGTCGGGACAGTTAATAATCTATGGCTACACCTTC
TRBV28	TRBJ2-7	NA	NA	CASSPIRAGPYEQYF	TGTGCCAGCAGTCCCATCCGGGCGGGCCCCTACGAGCAGTACTTC
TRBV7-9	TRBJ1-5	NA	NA	CASSLDYQPQHF	TGTGCCAGCAGCTTAGATTATCAGCCCCAGCATTTT
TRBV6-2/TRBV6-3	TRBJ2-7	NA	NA	CASSSIYEQYF	TGTGCCAGCAGTTCAATTTACGAGCAGTACTTC
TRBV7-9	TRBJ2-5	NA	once	CATWGRLSQETQYF	TGTGCCACCTGGGGCAGGCTATCCCAAGAGACCCAGTACTTC
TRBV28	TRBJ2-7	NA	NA	CASSLYSEQYF	TGTGCCAGCAGTTTGTACTCCGAGCAGTACTTC
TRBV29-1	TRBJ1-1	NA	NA	CSVDSLNTEAFF	TGCAGCGTTGATAGTCTGAACACTGAAGCTTTCTTT
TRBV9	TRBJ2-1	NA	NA	CASSVDETYNEQFF	TGTGCCAGCAGCGTAGATGAGACCTACAATGAGCAGTTCTTC
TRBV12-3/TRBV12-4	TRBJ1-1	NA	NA	CASSPEGLNTEAFF	TGTGCCAGCAGTCCCGAGGGACTGAACACTGAAGCTTTCTTT
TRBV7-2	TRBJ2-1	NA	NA	CASILPLGDEQFF	TGTGCCAGCATCCTACCTTTGGGCGATGAGCAGTTCTTC
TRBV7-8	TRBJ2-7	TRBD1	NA	CASSPRDRVDEQYF	TGTGCCAGCAGCCCCAGGGACAGGGTTGACGAGCAGTACTTC
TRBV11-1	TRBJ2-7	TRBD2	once	CASSLGFRGGGSSYEQYF	TGTGCCAGCAGCTTAGGTTTTCGCGGTGGCGGGAGCTCCTACGAGCAGTACTTC
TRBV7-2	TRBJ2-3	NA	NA	CASRSESDTQYF	TGTGCCAGCAGATCCGAGTCAGATACGCAGTATTTT
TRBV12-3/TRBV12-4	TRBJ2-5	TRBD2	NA	CASSFGTSGRAGTETQYF	TGTGCCAGCAGTTTCGGGACTAGCGGGAGGGCTGGGACAGAGACCCAGTACTTC
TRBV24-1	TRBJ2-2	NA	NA	CATSDSAAGDYTGELFF	TGTGCCACCAGTGATTCAGCGGCAGGGGACTATACCGGGGAGCTGTTTTTT
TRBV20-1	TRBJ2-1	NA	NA	CSGSGLYNEQFF	TGCAGTGGAAGCGGGCTATACAATGAGCAGTTCTTC
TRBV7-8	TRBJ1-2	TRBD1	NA	CASSQRTGGGYTF	TGTGCCAGCAGCCAACGGACAGGGGGCGGCTACACCTTC
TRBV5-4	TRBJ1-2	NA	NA	CASSSARDYGYTF	TGTGCCAGCAGCTCTGCCAGGGACTATGGCTACACCTTC
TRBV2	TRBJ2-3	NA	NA	CASIGQEVADTQYF	TGTGCCAGCATCGGTCAGGAGGTTGCAGATACGCAGTATTTT
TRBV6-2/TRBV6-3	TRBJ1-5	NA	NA	CASSPHTRVSNQPQHF	TGTGCCAGCAGTCCCCATACTCGGGTTAGCAATCAGCCCCAGCATTTT
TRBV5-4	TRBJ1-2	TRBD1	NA	CASSLVSGGVYGYTF	TGTGCCAGCAGCTTGGTATCAGGGGGCGTCTATGGCTACACCTTC
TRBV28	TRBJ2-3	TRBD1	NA	CASSSIGQGTDTQYF	TGTGCCAGCAGTTCAATTGGACAGGGCACAGATACGCAGTATTTT
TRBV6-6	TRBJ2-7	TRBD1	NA	CASRTPGQGREQYF	TGTGCCAGCAGAACACCGGGACAGGGCCGCGAGCAGTACTTC
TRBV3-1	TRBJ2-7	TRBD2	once	CASSLRTSGLSYEQYF	TGTGCCAGCAGCCTCCGGACTAGCGGGCTATCCTACGAGCAGTACTTC
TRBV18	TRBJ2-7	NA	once	CASSPSSYEQYF	TGTGCCAGCTCACCAAGCTCCTACGAGCAGTACTTC
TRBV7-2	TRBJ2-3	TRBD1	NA	CASSLRVWTGVTDTQYF	TGTGCCAGCAGCTTAAGGGTGTGGACAGGGGTGACAGATACGCAGTATTTT
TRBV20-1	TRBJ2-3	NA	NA	CSASYRVYTDTQYF	TGCAGTGCTAGCTACAGGGTGTACACAGATACGCAGTATTTT
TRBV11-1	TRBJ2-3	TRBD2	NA	CASLAGVTDTQYF	TGTGCCAGTTTAGCGGGAGTTACAGATACGCAGTATTTT
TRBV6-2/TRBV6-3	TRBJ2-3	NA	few	CASSYLSTDTQYF	TGTGCCAGCAGTTACCTCTCCACAGATACGCAGTATTTT
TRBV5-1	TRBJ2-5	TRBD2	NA	CASSLAGLGAQETQYF	TGCGCCAGCAGCTTGGCGGGACTAGGAGCCCAAGAGACCCAGTACTTC
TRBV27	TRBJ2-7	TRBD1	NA	CASSPRGKTGEREQYF	TGTGCCAGCAGTCCTCGCGGCAAAACAGGGGAGCGCGAGCAGTACTTC
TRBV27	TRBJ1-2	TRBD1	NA	CASRFGTGYGYTF	TGTGCCAGCAGGTTCGGGACAGGCTATGGCTACACCTTC
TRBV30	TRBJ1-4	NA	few	CAYTLGQKLFF	TGTGCCTATACCCTGGGGCAGAAACTGTTTTTT
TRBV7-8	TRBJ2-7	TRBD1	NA	CASSLRGQLTYEQYF	TGTGCCAGCAGCCTCCGGGGACAGCTTACCTACGAGCAGTACTTC
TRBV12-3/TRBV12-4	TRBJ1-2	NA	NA	CASSFNQEGYTF	TGTGCCAGCAGTTTCAATCAGGAAGGCTACACCTTC
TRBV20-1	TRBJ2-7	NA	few	CSANPDPNPYEQYF	TGCAGTGCGAACCCGGACCCAAATCCCTACGAGCAGTACTTC